The clone carrying this T cell receptor (beta chain) is classed as medium-sized. Its antigen remains unknown. This CDR3 comprises 14 residues. Per germline, CDR1 LGHNA and CDR2 YNFKEQ. The V and J ends lost 0 bases and 5 bases respectively, with 11 bases between them. The sample comes from a study of CD8+CD57+ T cells in acquired aplastic anemia. Background on the study: The sorted CD4+ and CD8+ cells yielded an average roughly 3 ug of DNA. Study-wide results and limits: Patients and controls had in common 25 to 35 CD8+ CDR3 sequences.

Genomic DNA, serving as template, underwent TCR beta VDJ and CDR3 profiling. TCRdb called the reads again in MiXCR, with one record for every CDR3 protein. The data contain tens of thousands of distinct CDR3 sequences, under 80% of them singletons. The material sequenced was sorted CD4+, CD8+, or CD8+CD57+ T cells (not recorded which) from PBMCs. This clonotype was obtained from a human donor in good health, serving as a control. V gene TRBV4-2 combines with J gene TRBJ2-7; D is possibly TRBD1 (5 bases). The CDR3 region is CASSQEKEGDEQYF. In DNA, the CDR3 is TGTGCCAGCAGCCAAGAGAAGGAAGGGGACGAGCAGTACTTC.